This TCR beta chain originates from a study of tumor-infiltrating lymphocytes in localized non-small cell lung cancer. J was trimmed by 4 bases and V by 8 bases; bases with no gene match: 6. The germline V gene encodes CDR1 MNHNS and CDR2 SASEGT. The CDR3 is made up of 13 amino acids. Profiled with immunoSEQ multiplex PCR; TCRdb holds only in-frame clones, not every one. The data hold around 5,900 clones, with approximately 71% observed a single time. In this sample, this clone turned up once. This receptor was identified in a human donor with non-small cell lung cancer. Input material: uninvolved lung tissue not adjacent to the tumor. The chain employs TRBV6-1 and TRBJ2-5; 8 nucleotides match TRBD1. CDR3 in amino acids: CASERDRGETQYF. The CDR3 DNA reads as TGTGCCAGCGAACGTGACAGGGGAGAGACCCAGTACTTC.